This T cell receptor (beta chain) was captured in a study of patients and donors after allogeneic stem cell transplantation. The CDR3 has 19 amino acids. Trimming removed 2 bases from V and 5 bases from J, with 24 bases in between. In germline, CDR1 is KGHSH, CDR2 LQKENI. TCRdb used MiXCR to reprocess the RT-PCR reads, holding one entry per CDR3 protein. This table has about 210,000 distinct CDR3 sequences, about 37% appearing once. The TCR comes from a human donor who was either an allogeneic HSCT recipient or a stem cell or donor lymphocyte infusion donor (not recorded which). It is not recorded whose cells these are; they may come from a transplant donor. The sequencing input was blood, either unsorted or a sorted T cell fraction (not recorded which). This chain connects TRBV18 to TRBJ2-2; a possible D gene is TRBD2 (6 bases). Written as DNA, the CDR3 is TGTGCCAGCTCACCATTTGGGACTGGCCCGCGCCAGGGTACCGGGGAGCTGTTTTTT. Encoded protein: CASSPFGTGPRQGTGELFF.